This entry describes one TCR beta chain. Its matching antigen is unknown. One end of the junction does not line up with germline, which may come from a read error. The sample is drawn from a study of OX40 agonist ivuxolimab in advanced cancers. The study's findings and limits: Averaging showed that CD8+ T cells had more expanded clones than CD4+ did.

CDR1 and CDR2 from the germline V gene are MNHNS and SASEGT. The CDR3 runs to 15 residues. The data were produced by immunoSEQ multiplex PCR, yet TCRdb's version contains in-frame clones alone and is incomplete. The sample has 80,000 or so clones, roughly 91% seen once. Baseline, cycle 4 day 1, and cycle 7 day 1 were the blood sampling points. The TCR originated in an adult with an advanced solid tumor such as melanoma, head and neck, liver or kidney cancer. The source was CD4+ or CD8+ T cells sorted from blood, collected in a trial of the OX40 agonist ivuxolimab. This chain uses TRBV6-1 with TRBJ2-2; 9 bases map to TRBD2. The CDR3 coding sequence is TGTGCCAGCATTGAAGCGGGGGGCTTCACCGGGGAGCTGTTTTTT. This encodes CASIEAGGFTGELFF.